This entry lists 24 T cell receptor beta chains sequenced from one sample in a study of cytomegalovirus exposure and HLA in healthy donors. Researchers ran the PCR with 60 Vbeta and 13 Jbeta primers. Profiling relied on immunoSEQ multiplex PCR, and the TCRdb table lists in-frame clones only, not all of them. The sample holds 150,000 to 200,000 clones, about four fifths seen once. Material: PBMCs. The origin of the receptors is a woman aged 18-30 years in good health and CMV-seronegative.

The V and J genes are TRBV11-3 and TRBJ2-1; D not resolved. The CDR3 consists of 13 residues. With 9 bases removed from V and 6 bases from J, the gap between germline ends came to 15 bases. CDR1 and CDR2 (germline): SGHNT, YENEEA. The CDR3 nucleotides read TGTGCCAGTTCTCGATTGACTGGCAATGAGCAGTTCTTC. It yields the protein CASSRLTGNEQFF.

This chain uses TRBV7-9 with TRBJ2-2; D ambiguous. V lost 3 bases, J lost 2 bases, and 7 bases lay in between. This CDR3 region has 14 residues. The germline V gene encodes CDR1 SEHNR and CDR2 FQNEAQ (reference sequence). CDR3 protein: CASSLTLNTGELFF. DNA of the CDR3: TGTGCCAGCAGCTTGACTCTTAACACCGGGGAGCTGTTTTTT.

The chain carries TRBV9 and TRBJ2-3, with D perhaps TRBD2 (5 bases). Germline V gene lookup returns CDR1 SGDLS and CDR2 YYNGEE. The CDR3 runs to 15 residues. V dropped 1 base and J dropped 5 bases, with 14 bases sitting between them. DNA of the CDR3: TGTGCCAGCAGCGTATCGGGAAGCCGTGTAGATACGCAGTATTTT. Its translation: CASSVSGSRVDTQYF.

This rearrangement joins TRBV21-1 to TRBJ2-7; the listed D gene, TRBD2, was not tested against the DNA. TRBV21-1 represents a pseudogene. The CDR3 contains 15 residues. CDR3 bases: TGTGCCGACAGACTAGCGGACCCTAGCTCCTACGAGCAGTACTTC. Translated: CADRLADPSSYEQYF.

The table lists this clone with a count of one. The genes are TRBV28 and TRBJ1-2, with D hard to call. V was pared by 4 bases and J by 2 bases, with 11 bases between. Germline values: CDR1 MDHEN, CDR2 SYDVKM. This CDR3 comprises 14 residues. The CDR3 spells CASSYTTGNYGYTF. The CDR3 nucleotides are TGTGCCAGCAGTTACACAACGGGGAACTATGGCTACACCTTC.

This rearrangement joins TRBV7-8 to TRBJ2-3, with 12 bases fitting TRBD1. The CDR3 consists of 14 residues. V trimming: 7 bases; J trimming: 4 bases; junction bases outside the gene matches: 3. Germline values: CDR1 SGHVS, CDR2 FQNEAQ. CDR3 coding DNA: TGTGCCAGCAAAGGGACAGGGGGCGCAGATACGCAGTATTTT. This gives the protein CASKGTGGADTQYF.

V usage is TRBV9 and J usage is TRBJ2-3; a possible D gene is TRBD1 (6 bases). Germline V lookup: CDR1 SGDLS, CDR2 YYNGEE. V was trimmed by 2 bases and J by 3 bases, leaving 16 bases between them. The CDR3 has 16 amino acids. The CDR3 nucleotides are TGTGCCAGCAGCGTTTGGTCAGGGGTCGGTACAGATACGCAGTATTTT. This gives the protein CASSVWSGVGTDTQYF.

The chain's CDR3 is CASSLTGGDTGELFF. CDR3 sequence (DNA): TGTGCCAGCAGCCTCACAGGGGGAGACACCGGGGAGCTGTTTTTT. The chain recombines TRBV7-6 with TRBJ2-2; 8 bases are a match to TRBD1. The CDR3 has 15 amino acids. Trimming took 5 bases from V and 3 from J; bases not matched to a gene: 5. CDR1 is SGHVS, CDR2 FNYEAQ, per germline. The full variable domain, in which reference TRBV7-6 and TRBJ2-2 provide the parts outside the CDR3, is GAGVSQSPRYKVTKRGQDVALRCDPISGHVSLYWYRQALGQGPEFLTYFNYEAQQDKSGLPNDRFSAERPEGSISTLTIQRTEQRDSAMYRCASSLTGGDTGELFFGEGSRLTVL.

This sequence joins TRBV6-1 and TRBJ2-6; a weak D match, TRBD1 (5 bases). The CDR3 is 15 amino acids. Germline V gene sequence: CDR1 MNHNS, CDR2 SASEGT. V lost 7 bases, J lost 0 bases, and 10 bases lay in between. CDR3 coding DNA: TGTGCCAGCACACAGGCCCTCTCTGGGGCCAACGTCCTGACTTTC. The encoded protein is CASTQALSGANVLTF.

The rearrangement joins TRBV5-1 to TRBJ2-1; 7 bases are shared with TRBD2. CDR1 is SGHRS and CDR2 is YFSETQ in the germline V gene. This CDR3 region has 14 residues. The trim removed 2 bases at V and 5 bases at J, leaving 4 bases unmatched. The CDR3: CASSFSGRNNEQFF. The CDR3 nucleotides are TGCGCCAGCAGCTTTAGCGGGCGTAACAATGAGCAGTTCTTC.

The J gene is TRBJ2-7, the V gene TRBV27, with 7 bases matching TRBD1. The CDR3 is 13 residues long. V was pared by 5 bases and J by 2 bases, with 3 bases of the junction left unmatched. In germline, CDR1 is MNHEY, CDR2 SMNVEV (reference sequence). The CDR3: CASSAGTAYEQYV. The CDR3 DNA follows: TGTGCCAGCAGTGCCGGGACAGCCTACGAGCAGTACGTC.

CDR3 region: CASSYGAGVPTDTQYF. The DNA of the CDR3 is TGTGCCAGCAGCTATGGAGCGGGAGTCCCCACAGATACGCAGTATTTT. V and J are TRBV7-2 and TRBJ2-3, with TRBD2 matching 8 bases. This CDR3 region has 16 residues. J lost 2 bases, V lost 4 bases, and 8 bases had no gene match. Germline V gene lookup returns CDR1 SGHTA and CDR2 FQGNSA.

The V gene is TRBV29-1, the J gene TRBJ2-3; maybe TRBD1 (6 bases). Germline lookup yields CDR1 SQVTM and CDR2 ANQGSEA. The germline V and J ends were trimmed by 6 bases and 4 bases, with 17 bases remaining between them. CDR3 size: 14 residues. The CDR3 nucleotides are TGCAGCGTAGAACTGGACAGACTATCAGATACGCAGTATTTT. It codes for CSVELDRLSDTQYF.

This clone showed up just a few times. The genes are TRBV28 and TRBJ2-1; TRBD2 aligns across 11 bases. The V segment lost 3 bases and the J segment 3 bases; nucleotides outside the gene matches: 22. CDR1 MDHEN and CDR2 SYDVKM come from the germline V gene. The CDR3 contains 22 residues. Here the CDR3 DNA reads TGTGCCAGCAGTTTGAGGGTTCGACTAGCGGGACCCACCATTCGCCGCTACAATGAGCAGTTCTTC. Translation: CASSLRVRLAGPTIRRYNEQFF.

The rearrangement links TRBV18 to TRBJ2-3, with D possibly being TRBD1 (5 bases). Germline loops: CDR1 KGHSH, CDR2 LQKENI. Trimming left V 3 bases short and J 5 bases short, with 9 bases between. CDR3 length equals 13 residues. The CDR3 sequence: CASSPEDIDTQYF. In nucleotides, the CDR3 is TGTGCCAGCTCACCCGAGGACATAGATACGCAGTATTTT.

This chain joins TRBV29-1 and TRBJ2-7; tentative D call: TRBD1 (6 bases). The V gene's germline CDR1 is SQVTM and CDR2 ANQGSEA. V gave up 6 bases and J gave up 7 bases, with 25 bases separating them. The CDR3 covers 15 residues. The CDR3 bases are TGCAGCGTACGACAATCAGGGGACCCTTCTGGGGAGCAGTACTTC. Translation gives CSVRQSGDPSGEQYF.

The genes are TRBV4-1 and TRBJ2-7; 9 bases agree with TRBD2. Trimming took 1 base from V and 7 from J; bases not matched to a gene: 11. Germline-derived CDR1 and CDR2 are MGHRA and YSYEKL. This CDR3 spans 16 amino acids. The DNA of the CDR3 is TGCGCCAGCAGCCAAGGGCAATTAGCGGGAGTAACGGAGCAGTACTTC. Its protein product is CASSQGQLAGVTEQYF.

The J gene is TRBJ1-2, the V gene TRBV27; 8 bases are shared with TRBD1. With 6 bases clipped from V and 2 bases from J, the junction kept 11 bases outside the gene matches. In germline, CDR1 is MNHEY, CDR2 SMNVEV (reference sequence). CDR3 length: 16 residues. CDR3: CASSPSGTGFNYGYTF. The CDR3 DNA reads TGTGCCAGCAGCCCCTCCGGGACAGGCTTCAACTATGGCTACACCTTC.

The chain carries TRBV4-2 and TRBJ2-7; 9 bases align to TRBD1. Germline CDR1 LGHNA, CDR2 YNFKEQ. The CDR3 runs 15 residues. With 0 bases clipped from V and 6 bases from J, the junction kept 6 bases outside the gene matches. The CDR3 region has the DNA TGTGCCAGCAGCCAAGAGGGACAGGGCCTTTTCGAGCAGTACTTC. Its protein is CASSQEGQGLFEQYF.

This rearrangement joins TRBV28 to TRBJ1-5; D ambiguous. The CDR3 has 17 residues. V was trimmed by 6 bases and J by 5 bases, leaving 23 bases between them. In germline, CDR1 is MDHEN, CDR2 SYDVKM. In nucleotides, the CDR3 is TGTGCCAGCAGCCCACCCCTCGTCGTCCTCAGTCATCAGCCCCAGCATTTT. It codes for CASSPPLVVLSHQPQHF.

Only a few counts were recorded for this clone. The chain is built from TRBV6-5 and TRBJ1-1; D gene uncertain. V was clipped by 0 bases and J by 0 bases, with 8 bases between them. Looked up from germline, CDR1 is MNHEY and CDR2 is SVGAGI. This CDR3 has 15 residues. CDR3 in amino acids: CASSYSTGLNTEAFF. Written as DNA, the CDR3 is TGTGCCAGCAGTTACTCGACGGGTCTGAACACTGAAGCTTTCTTT.

The CDR3 region has the DNA TGTGCCAGCAGTGTCATCCAGGGGGGGAACACTGAAGCTTTCTTT. It is translated as CASSVIQGGNTEAFF. V gene TRBV6-5 combines with J gene TRBJ1-1; 7 bases fit TRBD1. The CDR3 contains 15 residues. The germline V gene has CDR1 MNHEY and CDR2 SVGAGI. J was trimmed by 1 base and V by 5 bases; bases with no gene match: 7.

This rearrangement joins TRBV2 to TRBJ2-1; 7 bases are shared with TRBD2. Germline CDR1 and CDR2: SNHLY and FYNNEI. The CDR3 has 18 amino acids. J lost 5 bases, V lost 6 bases, and 19 bases had no gene match. The CDR3: CASSALVVWRGGHNEQFF. The CDR3 region has the DNA TGTGCCAGCAGCGCACTAGTTGTTTGGCGGGGAGGGCACAATGAGCAGTTCTTC.

The rearrangement joins TRBV4-2 to TRBJ2-1, with D perhaps TRBD2 (5 bases). Germline CDR1 and CDR2: LGHNA and YNFKEQ. V lost 2 bases and J 8 bases, leaving 22 bases between the germline ends. This CDR3 spans 17 amino acids. The DNA of the CDR3 is TGTGCCAGCAGCCAAACCACCGACTACCCTATTTCGGATGAGCAGTTCTTC. It codes for CASSQTTDYPISDEQFF.